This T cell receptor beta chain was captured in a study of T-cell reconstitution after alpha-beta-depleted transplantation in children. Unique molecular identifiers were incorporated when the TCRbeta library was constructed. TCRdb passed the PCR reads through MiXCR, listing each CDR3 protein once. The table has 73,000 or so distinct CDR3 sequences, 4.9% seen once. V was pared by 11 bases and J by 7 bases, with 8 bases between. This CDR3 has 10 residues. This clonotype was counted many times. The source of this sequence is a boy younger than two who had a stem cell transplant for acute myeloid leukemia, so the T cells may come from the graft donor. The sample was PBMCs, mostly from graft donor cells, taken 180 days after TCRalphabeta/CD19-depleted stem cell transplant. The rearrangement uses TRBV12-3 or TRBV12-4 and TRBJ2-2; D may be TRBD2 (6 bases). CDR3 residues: CAAGRGELFF. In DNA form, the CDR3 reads TGTGCCGCGGGGCGCGGGGAGCTGTTTTTT.